The 26 T cell receptor beta chains given below trace back to one sample, sequenced in a study of blood T cell repertoires in COVID-19. The table came from immunoSEQ multiplex PCR; TCRdb's copy has only in-frame clones and leaves some out. Altogether about 180,000 clones are present, approximately 88% being singletons, with the ten largest covering 1.6%. Sequenced: peripheral blood. These receptor sequences come from a woman aged 45-65 years with acute or convalescent COVID-19.

The chain combines TRBV30 with TRBJ1-1, with a weak D call TRBD1 (5 bases). The germline CDR1 and CDR2 sequences are GTSNPN and SVGIG (reference sequence). The V gene lost 8 bases and the J gene lost 4 bases, with 11 bases spanning the gap. The CDR3 is 11 residues long. The CDR3 bases are TGTGCCGTTGGGGGGGGCACTGAAGCTTTCTTT. Its translation is CAVGGGTEAFF.

The chain carries TRBV18 and TRBJ1-2, with D maybe TRBD1 (6 bases). CDR3 length: 14 amino acids. Looked up from germline, CDR1 is KGHSH and CDR2 is LQKENI. The V and J ends lost 5 bases and 5 bases respectively, with 15 bases between them. The CDR3 coding sequence is TGTGCCAGCTCAAACGGTCAGGGGCCATATGGCTACACCTTC. The encoded protein is CASSNGQGPYGYTF.

This chain connects TRBV6-4 to TRBJ2-7; D gene ambiguous. CDR1 is MRHNA and CDR2 is SNTAGT in the germline V gene. Trimming cost V 7 bases and J 2 bases, with 9 bases left between them. This CDR3 contains 12 residues. CDR3 nucleotides: TGTGCCAGCATCCCTCTTACCTACGAGCAGTACTTC. Its translation is CASIPLTYEQYF.

A single count supports this clone. This chain links TRBV29-1 with TRBJ2-7; the D gene is possibly TRBD2 (6 bases). V lost 4 bases and J 4 bases, leaving 20 bases between the germline ends. Germline CDR1 reads SQVTM; CDR2 reads ANQGSEA. CDR3 length: 15 residues. DNA of the CDR3: TGCAGCGTTGTACCACCGGGAGTACGGGTGTACGAGCAGTACTTC. Amino acids: CSVVPPGVRVYEQYF.

Written as DNA, the CDR3 is TGTGCCAGCAGCTACCGGGCGGGGAGTGAAAAACTGTTTTTT. Protein product: CASSYRAGSEKLFF. The V and J genes are TRBV5-6 and TRBJ1-4; D uncertain. Trimming removed 3 bases at V and 7 bases at J, with 13 bases between. The CDR3 totals 14 residues. Per the germline V gene, CDR1 is SGHDT and CDR2 is YYEEEE.

This chain connects TRBV18 to TRBJ1-3; 7 bases match TRBD1. The germline gives CDR1 KGHSH, CDR2 LQKENI. With V trimmed by 8 bases and J by 2 bases, 12 bases remained unmatched. The CDR3 extends over 16 amino acids. CDR3 DNA: TGTGCCAGCCAAATCGGACAGGTCCGGACTGGAAACACCATATATTTT. Residues: CASQIGQVRTGNTIYF.

CDR3: CASSRDSWETQYF. CDR3 in DNA: TGTGCCAGCAGCCGGGACAGCTGGGAGACCCAGTACTTC. The rearrangement links TRBV6-6 to TRBJ2-5; 7 bases are a match to TRBD1. The CDR3 totals 13 residues. J was trimmed by 5 bases and V by 6 bases; bases with no gene match: 6. Per the germline V gene, CDR1 is MNHNY and CDR2 is SVGAGI (reference sequence).

This rearrangement joins TRBV6-2 or TRBV6-3 to TRBJ2-2; D may be TRBD1 (6 bases). The CDR3 extends over 14 amino acids. V was clipped by 6 bases and J by 2 bases, with 10 bases between them. Germline V gives CDR1 MNHEY, CDR2 SVGEGT. CDR3 coding DNA: TGTGCCAGCAGCCCGGACAGCAACACCGGGGAGCTGTTTTTT. Translated, it gives CASSPDSNTGELFF.

The V gene is TRBV6-2 or TRBV6-3, the J gene TRBJ2-7, with 8 bases identical to TRBD2. The CDR3 contains 14 residues. The germline gives CDR1 MNHEY, CDR2 SVGEGT. The V gene end was trimmed by 2 bases and the J gene end by 5 bases; junction bases not matched to a gene: 5. CDR3 protein: CASSYGREVNEQYF. CDR3 nucleotides: TGTGCCAGCAGTTACGGGCGGGAGGTCAACGAGCAGTACTTC.

V and J are TRBV4-2 and TRBJ1-2; no clear D gene. Germline-derived CDR1 and CDR2 are LGHNA and YNFKEQ. The CDR3 runs 14 residues. Between the trimmed V and J ends, which lost 0 bases and 7 bases, there was a span of 12 bases. CDR3: CASSQDYGKSGYTF. The DNA of the CDR3 is TGTGCCAGCAGCCAAGATTACGGGAAGAGTGGCTACACCTTC.

This chain connects TRBV12-3 or TRBV12-4 to TRBJ1-2; D gene ambiguous. This CDR3 is 12 amino acids long. V lost 2 bases to trimming and J lost 8 bases, with 9 bases between them. The CDR3 DNA reads as TGTGCCAGCAGTTTATGGGGAGAAGGCTACACCTTC. It yields the protein CASSLWGEGYTF.

This clone has a single count. This sequence joins TRBV7-2 and TRBJ1-1; D not certain. V was cut by 5 bases and J by 5 bases, with 9 bases left in between. The CDR3 contains 12 residues. Germline CDR1 and CDR2: SGHTA and FQGNSA. The CDR3 loop reads CASSPSRTEAFF. As DNA, the CDR3 is TGTGCCAGCAGCCCTAGTCGAACTGAAGCTTTCTTT.

This clone was counted a single time. The chain couples TRBV7-2 to TRBJ2-7, with 7 positions matching TRBD1. CDR1 is SGHTA, CDR2 FQGNSA, per germline. The CDR3 is made up of 14 amino acids. The junction had 8 bases not matched to a gene; V was cut back by 7 bases and J by 2 bases. CDR3 coding DNA: TGTGCCAGCACTTTGACAGGGCCCCCCTACGAGCAGTACTTC. Residues: CASTLTGPPYEQYF.

The sample holds a few counts of this clone. The rearrangement joins TRBV30 to TRBJ1-1; D gene unclear. The CDR3 consists of 11 residues. CDR1 is GTSNPN, CDR2 SVGIG, per germline (reference sequence). Trimming took off 1 base at V and 7 bases at J, with 7 bases between the two ends. Here the CDR3 DNA reads TGTGCCTGGAGTGGGACTCGTGAAGCTTTCTTT. It codes for CAWSGTREAFF.

The chain carries TRBV2 and TRBJ1-1, with D possibly matching TRBD1 (5 bases). This CDR3 has 11 residues. The ends were cut back, 11 bases at V and 1 base at J, with 8 bases in the middle. CDR1 SNHLY and CDR2 FYNNEI come from the germline V gene. The DNA of the CDR3 is TGTGCCTTCAGGGAGAACACTGAAGCTTTCTTT. It encodes CAFRENTEAFF.

The chain is built from TRBV4-3 and TRBJ1-1; no reliable D call. The ends were cut back, 4 bases at V and 3 bases at J, with 3 bases in the middle. Germline assignment: CDR1 LGHNA and CDR2 YSLEER. The CDR3 is 11 amino acids. CDR3 sequence (DNA): TGCGCCAGCAGCCTAGACACTGAAGCTTTCTTT. It is translated as CASSLDTEAFF.

This clone was seen only once. The rearrangement links TRBV5-4 to TRBJ2-1; D is perhaps TRBD2 (5 bases). This CDR3 has 13 residues. Germline lookup yields CDR1 SGHNT and CDR2 YYREEE (reference sequence). Trimming removed 2 bases from V and 7 bases from J, with 10 bases in between. This chain's CDR3 is CASSLRTLNEQFF. The CDR3 region has the DNA TGTGCCAGCAGCTTACGGACTCTGAATGAGCAGTTCTTC.

This chain connects TRBV20-1 to TRBJ1-2, with TRBD1 as a possible D gene (5 bases). CDR3 size: 12 residues. V shed 3 bases and J shed 2 bases, with 7 bases lying between them. CDR1 is DFQATT, CDR2 SNEGSKA, per germline (reference sequence). The CDR3 region has the DNA TGCAGTGCTAGTCGGGGGAACTATGGCTACACCTTC. This gives the protein CSASRGNYGYTF.

The V call is TRBV11-2, the J call TRBJ2-3; 10 nucleotides match TRBD2. The trim removed 3 bases at V and 5 bases at J, leaving 8 bases unmatched. The CDR3 spans 16 residues. Looked up from germline, CDR1 is SGHAT and CDR2 is FQNNGV. CDR3 nucleotides: TGTGCCAGCAGCTTGGGTAGCGGGAGGAGGGGAGATACGCAGTATTTT. It codes for CASSLGSGRRGDTQYF. The full variable domain, in which reference TRBV11-2 and TRBJ2-3 provide the parts outside the CDR3, is EAGVAQSPRYKIIEKRQSVAFWCNPISGHATLYWYQQILGQGPKLLIQFQNNGVVDDSQLPKDRFSAERLKGVDSTLKIQPAKLEDSAVYLCASSLGSGRRGDTQYFGPGTRLTVL.

This clone turned up a few times. The rearrangement joins TRBV23-1 to TRBJ1-6; TRBD1 agrees at 7 bases. TRBV23-1 has ORF status, its function being uncertain. The CDR3 loop spans 18 amino acids. V lost 0 bases, J lost 6 bases, and 11 bases stayed unmatched. DNA for the CDR3: TGCGCCAGCAGTCAATCTCCCCCGACAGGGATGGGTAATTCACCCCTCCACTTT. It codes for CASSQSPPTGMGNSPLHF.

This clone has just one count. The V call is TRBV4-1, the J call TRBJ2-1, with 14 nucleotides matching TRBD2. This CDR3 has 15 residues. V trimming: 0 bases; J trimming: 10 bases; junction bases outside the gene matches: 2. Germline V lookup: CDR1 MGHRA, CDR2 YSYEKL. Here the CDR3 DNA reads TGCGCCAGCAGCCAAGATGGGACTAGCGGGGGAGAGCAGTTCTTC. Protein: CASSQDGTSGGEQFF.

The rearrangement links TRBV6-2 or TRBV6-3 to TRBJ1-1; the D gene is possibly TRBD1 (6 bases). Trimming removed 6 bases from V and 2 bases from J, with 10 bases in between. CDR3 size: 13 residues. Germline lookup yields CDR1 MNHEY and CDR2 SVGEGT. The CDR3 protein is CASSETGNTEAFF. Written as DNA, the CDR3 is TGTGCCAGCAGCGAGACAGGTAACACTGAAGCTTTCTTT.

This clone was seen just once. The chain has TRBV2 and TRBJ2-7, with 10 bases lining up with TRBD1. V shed 7 bases, J shed 0 bases, and the junction held 6 bases outside the gene matches. CDR3 length: 15 residues. The germline V gene encodes CDR1 SNHLY and CDR2 FYNNEI. The DNA for the CDR3 is TGTGCCAGCACACCCTGGGACAGGGGCTCCTACGAGCAGTACTTC. Residues: CASTPWDRGSYEQYF. The entire variable domain, with the rest obtained from reference TRBV2 and TRBJ2-7, is as follows: EPEVTQTPSHQVTQMGQEVILRCVPISNHLYFYWYRQILGQKVEFLVSFYNNEISEKSEIFDDQFSVERPDGSNFTLKIRSTKLEDSAMYFCASTPWDRGSYEQYFGPGTRLTVT.

The V gene is TRBV6-2 or TRBV6-3, the J gene TRBJ2-5; weak D call: TRBD1 (5 bases). The V gene's germline CDR1 is MNHEY and CDR2 SVGEGT. Trimming removed 2 bases from V and 5 bases from J, with 15 bases in between. The CDR3 contains 15 residues. CDR3 sequence: CASSYGWGPRETQYF. In DNA form, the CDR3 reads TGTGCCAGCAGTTACGGTTGGGGCCCTAGGGAGACCCAGTACTTC.

This clone turned up a few times. Within the sample, other DNA sequences also encode this same CDR3. V usage is TRBV6-5 and J usage is TRBJ2-2, with D hard to call. The CDR3 is made up of 13 amino acids. Per germline, CDR1 MNHEY and CDR2 SVGAGI. The ends were cut back, 2 bases at V and 5 bases at J, with 6 bases in the middle. Here the CDR3 reads CASSYGRTGELFF. The CDR3 bases are TGTGCCAGCAGTTACGGGCGAACCGGGGAGCTGTTTTTT.

The chain carries TRBV11-2 and TRBJ2-1; TRBD2 might be the D (5 bases). Trimming left V 3 bases short and J 4 bases short, with 10 bases between. Germline V lookup: CDR1 SGHAT, CDR2 FQNNGV. CDR3 length equals 14 residues. CDR3 bases: TGTGCCAGCAGCTTTCTGAGCGGATACAATGAGCAGTTCTTC. It yields the protein CASSFLSGYNEQFF. The complete variable domain, with remaining parts taken from reference TRBV11-2 and TRBJ2-1, reads EAGVAQSPRYKIIEKRQSVAFWCNPISGHATLYWYQQILGQGPKLLIQFQNNGVVDDSQLPKDRFSAERLKGVDSTLKIQPAKLEDSAVYLCASSFLSGYNEQFFGPGTRLTVL.